Described below is a single T cell receptor (beta chain) sequence and its context. This specimen belongs to a study of T cells in narcolepsy. The table came from immunoSEQ multiplex PCR; TCRdb's copy has only in-frame clones and leaves some out. The sample consists of 24,000 or so clones, approximately 85% of them appearing once. The CDR3 runs 14 residues. Germline V CDR1 and CDR2: MNHNY, SVGAGI (reference sequence). V gave up 7 bases and J gave up 6 bases; unmatched junction bases: 8. The source is a human donor with narcolepsy. Specimen: CD45RA- memory CD4+ T cells from PBMCs. This rearrangement joins TRBV6-6 to TRBJ2-1; 8 bases match TRBD2. The CDR3 DNA sequence: TGTGCCAGCACAAAGCGGGAGTCGGTCAATGAGCAGTTCTTC. Protein product: CASTKRESVNEQFF.